This record looks at one TCR beta chain sequence and its context. Sequenced by immunoSEQ multiplex PCR; TCRdb stores in-frame clones only, minus some. Of 380,000 or so clones listed, 80% to 90% are singletons. This sample stems from a study of blood T cell repertoires in COVID-19. V lost 0 bases to trimming and J lost 0 bases, with 8 bases between them. CDR3 length: 15 amino acids. Germline values: CDR1 SGHDN, CDR2 FVKESK. Sequencing was done on a sample of PBMCs or T cells enriched from blood (not recorded which). The source is a young man who had recovered from COVID-19. V gene TRBV14 combines with J gene TRBJ1-2; D is unclear. CDR3 DNA: TGTGCCAGCAGCCAAGATTCAGGCACTAACTATGGCTACACCTTC. It specifies CASSQDSGTNYGYTF.